This record concerns one TCR beta chain sequence. This record belongs to a study of CD8+ T cells in alopecia areata. Extracted RNA was reverse transcribed into cDNA, the sequencing template. Generated by immunoSEQ multiplex PCR, the TCRdb table keeps only in-frame clones and is missing some. The sample shows some 150,000 clones, about 88% of them seen only once. Stated treatment: oral pan-JAK inhibitor, 5-10 mg twice daily. The germline gives CDR1 SQVTM, CDR2 ANQGSEA. V lost 0 bases and J lost 2, with 4 bases in between. The CDR3 has 13 residues. The chain uses TRBV29-1 and TRBJ2-2; D unresolved. This TCR was sampled from a human donor with alopecia areata. Sequenced material: CD8+ T cells sorted from blood, taken at week 4, from a patient treated with tofacitinib. The CDR3 nucleotides are TGCAGCGTTGAAGAGGGAAACACCGGGGAGCTGTTTTTT. Protein sequence: CSVEEGNTGELFF.